The TCR beta chain described here comes from a study of T cell responses to AZD1222 COVID-19 vaccine. Pooled in the analysis were second doses at about 4 or about 12 weeks. Remarks on this clone: Antigen unknown.

Germline V CDR1 and CDR2: MNHEY, SMNVEV (reference sequence). V lost 5 bases and J lost 6; bases outside the gene matches: 6. The CDR3 spans 13 residues. Broader study findings: Mostly white British, mostly female donors; authors suggested clonal diversity may be underestimated. Researchers took repertoire samples only after the peak T cell response had come. Epitopes outside B.1.351 and B.1.1.7 mutated regions reportedly drew nearly half of spike TCRs.

Clones were sequenced by immunoSEQ multiplex PCR, and TCRdb holds only the in-frame ones, with some missing. The profile shows some 100,000 clones, around 83% of them singletons. The source was peripheral blood, collected 28 days after the second AZD1222 dose. The V gene is TRBV27, the J gene TRBJ1-2; TRBD1 agrees at 7 bases. The clonotype comes from an adult who received the AZD1222 COVID-19 vaccine. CDR3 protein: CASSRGGQNGYTF. CDR3 in DNA: TGTGCCAGCAGTCGAGGGGGACAGAATGGCTACACCTTC.